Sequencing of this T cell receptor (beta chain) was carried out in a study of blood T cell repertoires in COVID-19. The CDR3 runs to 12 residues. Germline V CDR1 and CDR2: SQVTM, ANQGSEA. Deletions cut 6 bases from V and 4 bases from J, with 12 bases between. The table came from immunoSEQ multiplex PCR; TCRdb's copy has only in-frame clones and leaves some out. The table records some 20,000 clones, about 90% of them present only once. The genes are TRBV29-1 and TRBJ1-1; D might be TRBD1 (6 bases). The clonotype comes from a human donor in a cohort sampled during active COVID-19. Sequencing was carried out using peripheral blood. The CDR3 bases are TGCAGCGTCCTCAGGGGTTTCACTGAAGCTTTCTTT. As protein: CSVLRGFTEAFF.